This T cell receptor (beta chain) originates from a study of T cell responses to AZD1222 COVID-19 vaccine. Study overall: Samples with a second dose at about 4 or about 12 weeks were pooled together.

Generated by immunoSEQ multiplex PCR, the TCRdb table keeps only in-frame clones and is missing some. Of 95,000 to 100,000 clones in the sample, approximately 90% are singletons; the top ten hold 1% to 1.5%. As regards this clone: No antigen is known for it.

The CDR3 spans 13 residues. Trimming shortened V by 3 bases and J by 12 bases, and 15 bases separated the two germline ends. The germline V gene has CDR1 SGHKS and CDR2 YYEKEE (reference sequence). Findings of the study overall: Donors were chiefly white British, with a greater number of females, and clonal diversity was perhaps underestimated. The study found vaccine-associated CD4 TCRs spanning spike, dominant at 160-218 and 743-854.

The material sequenced was peripheral blood, taken on day 0 of AZD1222 vaccination. The chain has TRBV5-5 and TRBJ1-4, with D unresolved. The source is an adult in good health. CDR3 residues: CASSSALQFELFF. CDR3 DNA sequence: TGTGCCAGCAGCTCGGCGTTACAGTTTGAACTGTTTTTT. The full variable domain, in which reference TRBV5-5 and TRBJ1-4 provide the parts outside the CDR3, is DAGVTQSPTHLIKTRGQQVTLRCSPISGHKSVSWYQQVLGQGPQFIFQYYEKEERGRGNFPDRFSARQFPNYSSELNVNALLLGDSALYLCASSSALQFELFFGSGTQLSVL.